Presented here are 21 T cell receptor beta chains from one specimen sequenced in a study of cytomegalovirus exposure and HLA in healthy donors. The primer mix had 60 Vbeta and 13 Jbeta primers. The protocol was immunoSEQ multiplex PCR, while the TCRdb copy is restricted to in-frame clones and leaves out a portion. The data contain about 150,000 clones, about three fifths of them singletons. The material sequenced was PBMCs. The receptors were sampled from a woman aged 30 to 39 in good health and CMV-seropositive.

Comment on this clone: A junction end diverges from the germline sequence, so it may reflect a read error. The chain uses TRBV10-2 and TRBJ2-3, with 9 bases fitting TRBD2. The CDR3 is 15 amino acids. The V gene's germline CDR1 is WSHSY and CDR2 SAAADI. CDR3 DNA sequence: TGCGCCAGCACTGAGATAGCGGGGGGCACAGATACGCAGTATTTT. Translated: CASTEIAGGTDTQYF.

Here the CDR3 DNA reads TGTGCCAGCAGTTTTGGCCCGCCAGGGATCTACGAGCAGTACTTC. This encodes CASSFGPPGIYEQYF. This chain links TRBV27 with TRBJ2-7, with a possible D match to TRBD1 (5 bases). With 3 bases removed from V and 3 bases from J, the gap between germline ends came to 15 bases. CDR3 length: 15 residues. CDR1 MNHEY and CDR2 SMNVEV come from the germline V gene (reference sequence).

This sequence joins TRBV9 and TRBJ1-1; a possible D gene is TRBD1 (5 bases). V dropped 5 bases and J dropped 5 bases, with 19 bases sitting between them. This CDR3 comprises 15 residues. Germline V lookup: CDR1 SGDLS, CDR2 YYNGEE. The chain's CDR3 is CASSYFRGGTTEAFF. In DNA form, the CDR3 reads TGTGCCAGCAGTTACTTCCGGGGAGGGACTACTGAAGCTTTCTTT.

Only a few counts were recorded for this clone. An end of the junction does not agree with germline; a read error may underlie this. This chain joins TRBV2 and TRBJ2-1, with TRBD2 matching over 9 bases. Germline CDR1 reads SNHLY; CDR2 reads FYNNEI. The length of the CDR3 is 12 residues. This CDR3 reads CVSSGTSSEQFF. The CDR3 DNA sequence: TGTGTCAGCAGCGGGACTAGCAGTGAGCAGTTCTTC.

The V and J genes are TRBV12-5 and TRBJ1-1, with 11 bases that match TRBD1. Looked up from germline, CDR1 is LGHNT and CDR2 is FRNRAP. With V trimmed by 6 bases and J by 7 bases, 7 bases remained unmatched. The CDR3 length is 14 residues. This chain's CDR3 is CASGPDRGRREAFF. CDR3 nucleotides: TGTGCTAGTGGCCCGGACAGGGGGCGCCGTGAAGCTTTCTTT.

The rearrangement joins TRBV27 to TRBJ2-3; 7 bases are a match to TRBD1. Trimming removed 5 bases from V and 6 bases from J; junction bases left unmatched: 8. CDR1 and CDR2 from the germline V gene are MNHEY and SMNVEV (reference sequence). This CDR3 has 14 amino acids. The CDR3, as DNA: TGTGCCAGCAGTCGCAGGACAGGTGGTGATACGCAGTATTTT. Translation gives CASSRRTGGDTQYF.

The chain joins TRBV13 to TRBJ2-1; TRBD2 is a possible D gene (6 bases). Trimming shortened V by 3 bases and J by 7 bases, and 16 bases separated the two germline ends. This CDR3 has 15 residues. Germline CDR1 PRHDT, CDR2 FYEKMQ (reference sequence). The CDR3 nucleotides read TGTGCCAGCAGCTTTAGGCGCGGGGTGTTAAATGAGCAGTTCTTC. Translated, it gives CASSFRRGVLNEQFF.

The chain combines TRBV30 with TRBJ1-5; 9 nucleotides agree with TRBD1. This CDR3 is built from 15 residues. Trimming removed 0 bases from V and 3 bases from J; junction bases left unmatched: 3. The germline CDR1 and CDR2 sequences are GTSNPN and SVGIG (reference sequence). CDR3 in amino acids: CAWSVGQGNNQPQHF. The DNA for the CDR3 is TGTGCCTGGAGTGTAGGACAGGGGAACAATCAGCCCCAGCATTTT.

The genes are TRBV2 and TRBJ2-3; 12 positions match TRBD2. Germline CDR1 and CDR2: SNHLY and FYNNEI. After removal of 3 bases from V and 5 bases from J, the junction contained 6 bases not matched to a gene. The CDR3 sequence is 16 residues long. The chain's CDR3 is CASSDRLAGVKDTQYF. The CDR3 DNA reads as TGTGCCAGCAGTGACAGACTAGCGGGAGTAAAAGATACGCAGTATTTT.

The chain employs TRBV19 and TRBJ2-7; 7 positions match TRBD1. The germline V gene has CDR1 LNHDA and CDR2 SQIVND (reference sequence). The trim removed 3 bases at V and 9 bases at J, leaving 14 bases unmatched. The CDR3 is 15 amino acids. The CDR3: CASSIGGTDTVRQYF. In DNA form, the CDR3 reads TGTGCCAGTAGTATCGGTGGGACAGATACGGTTAGGCAGTACTTC.

V is TRBV6-1 and J is TRBJ2-7; the D gene is possibly TRBD2 (5 bases). Trimming left V 8 bases short and J 4 bases short, with 15 bases between. Germline V gene data show CDR1 as MNHNS and CDR2 as SASEGT. This CDR3 contains 13 residues. The CDR3 DNA reads TGTGCCAGCGGCAATCGGGGTCCTTACGAGCAGTACTTC. Amino acid sequence: CASGNRGPYEQYF.

V and J are TRBV29-1 and TRBJ1-1, with D uncertain. Deletions cut 0 bases from V and 4 bases from J, with 12 bases between. This CDR3 region has 14 residues. The germline gives CDR1 SQVTM, CDR2 ANQGSEA. The CDR3 bases are TGCAGCGTTGAAGATCCTGGTGGGAGCACTGAAGCTTTCTTT. Residues: CSVEDPGGSTEAFF.

This clone was detected once. V gene TRBV5-1 combines with J gene TRBJ1-1; possibly TRBD1 for D (5 bases). This CDR3 has 14 residues. Germline V CDR1 and CDR2: SGHRS, YFSETQ. The ends were cut back, 4 bases at V and 5 bases at J, with 15 bases in the middle. CDR3 sequence (DNA): TGCGCCAGCAGCCCCCGTCGGGGGAGGACTGAAGCTTTCTTT. It specifies CASSPRRGRTEAFF.

This clone has a handful of counts. The chain is built from TRBV4-1 and TRBJ1-3; D is ambiguous. This CDR3 region has 16 residues. V was pared by 0 bases and J by 4 bases, with 13 bases between. Germline CDR1 MGHRA, CDR2 YSYEKL. For the CDR3, the DNA is TGCGCCAGCAGCCAAGATCTACCCTCAGGAGGAAACACCATATATTTT. Amino acids: CASSQDLPSGGNTIYF.

This clone occurred a few times. The rearrangement uses TRBV11-3 and TRBJ2-5, with 8 positions matching TRBD1. J lost 2 bases, V lost 1 base, and 3 bases had no gene match. This CDR3 has 15 amino acids. Germline CDR1 SGHNT, CDR2 YENEEA. DNA for the CDR3: TGTGCCAGCAGCTTAGGGACAGGGTCGCAAGAGACCCAGTACTTC. Its protein is CASSLGTGSQETQYF.

CDR3 in DNA: TGTGCCAGCCGGGACATGGGTAATTCACCCCTCCACTTT. Translated, it gives CASRDMGNSPLHF. The chain employs TRBV2 and TRBJ1-6; D might be TRBD1 (6 bases). Germline CDR1 reads SNHLY; CDR2 reads FYNNEI. V lost 8 bases to trimming and J lost 6 bases, with 11 bases between them. This CDR3 comprises 13 residues.

The chain couples TRBV6-1 to TRBJ2-7, with D possibly TRBD1 on 6 matching bases. Trimming took off 8 bases at V and 6 bases at J, with 20 bases between the two ends. CDR3 length: 14 amino acids. In germline, CDR1 is MNHNS, CDR2 SASEGT. For the CDR3, the DNA is TGTGCCAGCGCGAACAGGGCCCGGAGCGGCGAGCAGTACTTC. Translating it yields CASANRARSGEQYF.

CDR3 DNA: TGCGCCAGCAGCCCTAGCGGGGGGGCAGGGGATGAGCAGTTCTTC. Encoded protein: CASSPSGGAGDEQFF. V and J are TRBV4-1 and TRBJ2-1, with 12 nucleotides matching TRBD2. V shed 4 bases, J shed 8 bases, and the junction held 6 bases outside the gene matches. This CDR3 has 15 amino acids. Germline loops: CDR1 MGHRA, CDR2 YSYEKL.

The rearrangement links TRBV7-2 to TRBJ1-5; maybe TRBD1 (6 bases). The CDR3 loop spans 17 amino acids. The V gene lost 3 bases and the J gene lost 6 bases, with 21 bases spanning the gap. Germline V gene sequence: CDR1 SGHTA, CDR2 FQGNSA. CDR3: CASSFPRGVFVPQPQHF. The CDR3 DNA is TGTGCCAGCAGCTTTCCCAGGGGAGTTTTTGTGCCTCAGCCCCAGCATTTT.

The gene calls are TRBV7-3 and TRBJ2-1, with TRBD1 matching 8 bases. The germline gives CDR1 SGHTA, CDR2 FQGTGA. The CDR3 consists of 16 residues. With V trimmed by 0 bases and J by 5 bases, 6 bases remained unmatched. The CDR3 DNA follows: TGTGCCAGCAGCTTAACGCCGGGACAGGAGAACAATGAGCAGTTCTTC. Translation gives CASSLTPGQENNEQFF.

The chain employs TRBV29-1 and TRBJ1-2, with D possibly TRBD1 on 5 matching bases. The V gene's germline CDR1 is SQVTM and CDR2 ANQGSEA. V was pared by 0 bases and J by 5 bases, with 10 bases between. The CDR3 is made up of 13 amino acids. CDR3 residues: CSVEDRVGYGYTF. CDR3 coding DNA: TGCAGCGTTGAAGACAGGGTTGGGTATGGCTACACCTTC.